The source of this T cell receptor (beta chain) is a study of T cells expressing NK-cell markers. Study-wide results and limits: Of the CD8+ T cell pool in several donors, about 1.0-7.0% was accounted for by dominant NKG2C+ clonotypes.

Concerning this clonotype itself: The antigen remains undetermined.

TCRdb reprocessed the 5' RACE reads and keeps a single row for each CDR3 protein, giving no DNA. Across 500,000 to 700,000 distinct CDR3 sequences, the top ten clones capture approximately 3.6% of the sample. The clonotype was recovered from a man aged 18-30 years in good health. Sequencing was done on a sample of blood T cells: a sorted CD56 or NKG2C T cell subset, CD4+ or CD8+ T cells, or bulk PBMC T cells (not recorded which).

CDR3 in amino acids: CASSLTGREAFF. The rearrangement links TRBV28 to TRBJ1-1; the TRBD1 assignment by TCRdb is unverifiable without DNA. Germline V gives CDR1 MDHEN, CDR2 SYDVKM. The CDR3 runs 12 residues.